One sample yielded the 3 T cell receptor beta chains listed below, sequenced in a study of early T cells in non-severe SARS-CoV-2 infection. A single record per CDR3 protein comes from TCRdb applying MiXCR to the 5' RACE reads. Altogether over 45,000 distinct CDR3 sequences are present, roughly 16% being singletons, with the ten largest covering roughly 4.3%. This sample comprised whole blood, obtained at baseline. The receptor set was obtained from an adult who was a healthcare worker with PCR-confirmed SARS-CoV-2 infection or an uninfected control (not recorded which).

This clonotype was seen more than once but under ten times. In DNA, the CDR3 is TGTGCCAGCTCACCTTTAAGAGGAGAGACCCAGTACTTC. Translation gives CASSPLRGETQYF. This chain links TRBV18 with TRBJ2-5; D is unresolved. Germline-derived CDR1 and CDR2 are KGHSH and LQKENI. CDR3 size: 13 residues. V lost 3 bases to trimming and J lost 4 bases, with 9 bases between them.

A few counts support this clonotype. V is TRBV18 and J is TRBJ2-2; TRBD2 might be the D (5 bases). This CDR3 spans 16 amino acids. The ends were cut back, 6 bases at V and 0 bases at J, with 14 bases in the middle. Germline loops: CDR1 KGHSH, CDR2 LQKENI. The CDR3 reads CASSKNRGANTGELFF. CDR3 coding DNA: TGTGCCAGCTCGAAGAATCGGGGAGCGAACACCGGGGAGCTGTTTTTT.

This chain links TRBV7-3 with TRBJ2-1; unclear D gene. V was pared by 5 bases and J by 5 bases, with 10 bases between. CDR1 SGHTA and CDR2 FQGTGA come from the germline V gene. The CDR3 runs 13 residues. The DNA for the CDR3 is TGTGCCAGCAGCCCCGATCGAAACAATGAGCAGTTCTTC. Protein product: CASSPDRNNEQFF.